Listed below are T cell receptor beta chains from one sample, sequenced in a study of cytomegalovirus exposure and HLA in healthy donors. The assay was immunoSEQ multiplex PCR, and TCRdb's table has in-frame clones only and misses some. This sample carries roughly 120,000 clones, around 77% of them seen once, and the ten largest clones take around 5.8%. Sequenced input: PBMCs. The receptors here all came from a man aged 18 to 29 in good health and CMV-seropositive. Each CDR3 is given without its conserved first and last residue. Rows give clone size only sometimes, using once, few, many, or a class for an expanded clone.

v_gene	j_gene	abundance	CDR3aa
TRBV5-4	TRBJ2-1	once	ASSPNSGGARNEQF
TRBV19	TRBJ2-3	-	ASSPPRGGRTNTQY
TRBV5-1	TRBJ1-4	once	ASSPEPQGAGNEKLF
TRBV27	TRBJ2-5	-	ASGPSGETQY
TRBV5-1	TRBJ1-1	-	ASKGQGGMNTEAF
TRBV27	TRBJ2-1	-	ASSLSAGGYNEQF
TRBV19	TRBJ1-6	-	ASSMGERTLH
TRBV6-1	TRBJ2-7	-	ASSPARGGDEQY
TRBV5-8	TRBJ1-1	-	ASDDRNTEAF
TRBV5-5	TRBJ1-3	-	ASSPSGTGPFISGNTIY
TRBV27	TRBJ2-1	-	ASSSTGSYNEQF
TRBV11-3	TRBJ2-1	-	ASSFFPGGSNEQF
TRBV2	TRBJ2-3	-	ASRVDSSTQY
TRBV11-2	TRBJ2-1	few	ASSLYEGPFYNEQF
TRBV19	TRBJ2-1	-	ASSAGEYSYNEQF
TRBV5-4	TRBJ2-7	few	ASSPWTSGREERYEQY
TRBV5-1	TRBJ2-5	-	ASSLRGTGTQETQY
TRBV5-5	TRBJ1-6	-	ASSPDQGQNNSPLH
TRBV19	TRBJ1-4	few	ASCTGVNEKLF
TRBV2	TRBJ2-7	-	ASRGGYSGRSYEQY
TRBV7-9	TRBJ2-1	-	ASRPTLAGLYNEQF
TRBV27	TRBJ2-1	-	ASSLYGGIDYNEQF
TRBV19	TRBJ1-5	-	ASTQWGGKQPQH
TRBV4-1	TRBJ1-1	-	ASSQEVTGNTEAF
TRBV15	TRBJ1-4	few	ATSPRTGLNEKLF
TRBV7-8	TRBJ2-3	once	ASSLGLAGPAWGGTDTQY
TRBV6-4	TRBJ1-2	-	ASSYSNTRGPGDGYT
TRBV28	TRBJ2-5	-	ASSLRGGQETQY
TRBV10-3	TRBJ2-1	-	AISDSAMGFYNEQF
TRBV7-3	TRBJ2-1	-	ASSWTGQDNEQF
TRBV19	TRBJ1-5	-	ASSFQGAKQPQH
TRBV18	TRBJ1-2	-	ASSPEPGDGYT
TRBV6-1	TRBJ1-1	-	ASSEGLERDTEAF
TRBV11-2	TRBJ2-7	-	ASSLPFTVAYEQY
TRBV11-2	TRBJ1-4	-	ASRTWRGGANEKLF
TRBV6-4	TRBJ2-3	-	ASSERETDTQY
TRBV29-1	TRBJ1-1	once	SVETSMNTEAF
TRBV4-1	TRBJ2-1	-	ASSQGLAGVMGGEQF
TRBV7-8	TRBJ1-1	-	ASSQGQGRSGTEAF
TRBV5-1	TRBJ1-1	-	ASSLFRENTEAF
TRBV27	TRBJ2-7	few	ASSPNPPLAGVSYEQY
TRBV27	TRBJ2-7	-	ASSLSSTGAYEQY